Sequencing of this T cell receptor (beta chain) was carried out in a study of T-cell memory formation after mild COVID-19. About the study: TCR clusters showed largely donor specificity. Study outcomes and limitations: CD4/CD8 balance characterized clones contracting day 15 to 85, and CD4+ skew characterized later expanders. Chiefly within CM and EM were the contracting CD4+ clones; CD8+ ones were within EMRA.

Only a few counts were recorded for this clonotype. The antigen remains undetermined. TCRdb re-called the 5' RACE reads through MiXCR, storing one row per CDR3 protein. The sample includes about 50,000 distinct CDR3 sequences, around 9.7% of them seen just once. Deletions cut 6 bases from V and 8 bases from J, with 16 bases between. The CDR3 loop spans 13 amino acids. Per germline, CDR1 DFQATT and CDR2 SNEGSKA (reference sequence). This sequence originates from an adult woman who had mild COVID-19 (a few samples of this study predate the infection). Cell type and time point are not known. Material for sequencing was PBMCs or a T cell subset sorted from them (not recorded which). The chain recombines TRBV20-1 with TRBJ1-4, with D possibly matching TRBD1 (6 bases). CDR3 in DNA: TGCAGTGCCGCGGGACACCAGATCGAAAAACTGTTTTTT. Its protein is CSAAGHQIEKLFF.